This is a list of T cell receptor beta chains from one sample in a study of lymphopenia after photon versus proton radiotherapy. Clones were sequenced by immunoSEQ multiplex PCR, and TCRdb holds only the in-frame ones, with some missing. The table lists approximately 70,000 clones, about nine tenths of them singletons. The sequencing used peripheral blood, collected from a patient treated with proton-based radiotherapy. These receptor sequences come from a man older than 75 with esophageal cancer. The CDR3 runs from the conserved cysteine through the conserved F or W. Fields, in order: V gene, CDR3 protein.

v_gene: TRBV7-9; CDR3aa: CASSLMDMRGVEQYF
v_gene: TRBV5-4; CDR3aa: CASSFGGEAGEKLFF
v_gene: TRBV5-5; CDR3aa: CASSWGLGTYNEQFF
v_gene: TRBV5-4; CDR3aa: CASSSTGGTEAFF
v_gene: TRBV7-9; CDR3aa: CASSPGSGRSGEQYF
v_gene: TRBV19; CDR3aa: CASSITSARSEQYF
v_gene: TRBV5-6; CDR3aa: CASSFGRNTGELFF
v_gene: TRBV6-1; CDR3aa: CASSEQGVREQYF
v_gene: TRBV4-1; CDR3aa: CASSAAGGPYEQYF
v_gene: TRBV7-3; CDR3aa: CASSLGGGAPLHF
v_gene: TRBV30; CDR3aa: CAWSVWRQPNQPQHF
v_gene: TRBV2; CDR3aa: CASSFSGRETQYF
v_gene: TRBV10-3; CDR3aa: CAISGLAGDTDTQYF
v_gene: TRBV30; CDR3aa: CAWTNSNTGELFF
v_gene: TRBV11-3; CDR3aa: CASSIQGLDEQFF
v_gene: TRBV2; CDR3aa: CASRPSGQRNTEAFF
v_gene: TRBV4-1; CDR3aa: CASSQSGGFSYNEQFF
v_gene: TRBV19; CDR3aa: CASSTTSSRELFF
v_gene: TRBV2; CDR3aa: CASSVSGGPRYEQFF
v_gene: TRBV6-1; CDR3aa: CASSVPGQGQAFF
v_gene: TRBV7-2; CDR3aa: CASSLEFSGRNEQFF
v_gene: TRBV5-1; CDR3aa: CASSLDKGWGGEQYF
v_gene: TRBV27; CDR3aa: CASSLILAGGQETQYF
v_gene: TRBV7-8; CDR3aa: CASSLGVEGGEQYF
v_gene: TRBV2; CDR3aa: CASSEGQGTGNTIYF
v_gene: TRBV10-3; CDR3aa: CAINADRGHSPLHF
v_gene: TRBV11-2; CDR3aa: CASSLMGTGGTDTQYF
v_gene: TRBV7-9; CDR3aa: CASSTGSAYGYTF
v_gene: TRBV6-1; CDR3aa: CASSEGGTGPYEQYF